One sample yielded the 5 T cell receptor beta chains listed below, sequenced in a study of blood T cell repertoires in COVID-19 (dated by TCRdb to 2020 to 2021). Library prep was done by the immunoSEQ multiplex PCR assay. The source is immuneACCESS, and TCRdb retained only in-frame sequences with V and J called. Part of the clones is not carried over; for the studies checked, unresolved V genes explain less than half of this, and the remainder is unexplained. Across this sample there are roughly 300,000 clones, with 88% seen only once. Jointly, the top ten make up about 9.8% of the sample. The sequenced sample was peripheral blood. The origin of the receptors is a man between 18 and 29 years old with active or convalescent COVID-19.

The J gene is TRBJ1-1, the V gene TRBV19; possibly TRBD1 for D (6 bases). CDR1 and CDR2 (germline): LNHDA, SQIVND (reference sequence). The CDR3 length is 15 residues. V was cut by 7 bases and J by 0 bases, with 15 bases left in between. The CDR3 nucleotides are TGTGCCAGTACTATTTCGACAGGCATGAACACTGAAGCTTTCTTT. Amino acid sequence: CASTISTGMNTEAFF.

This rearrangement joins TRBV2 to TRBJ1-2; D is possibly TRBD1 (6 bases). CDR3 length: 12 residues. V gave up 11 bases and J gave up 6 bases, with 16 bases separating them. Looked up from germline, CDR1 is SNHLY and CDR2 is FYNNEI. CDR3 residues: CAGKGVEDGYTF. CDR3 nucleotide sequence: TGTGCCGGAAAGGGGGTCGAGGATGGCTACACCTTC.

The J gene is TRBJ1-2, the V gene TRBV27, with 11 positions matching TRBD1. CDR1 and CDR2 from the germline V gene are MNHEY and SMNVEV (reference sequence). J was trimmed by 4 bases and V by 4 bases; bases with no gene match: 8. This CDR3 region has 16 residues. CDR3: CASSSPGTGGGYGYTF. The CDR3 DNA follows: TGTGCCAGCAGTTCCCCCGGGACAGGGGGAGGCTATGGCTACACCTTC.

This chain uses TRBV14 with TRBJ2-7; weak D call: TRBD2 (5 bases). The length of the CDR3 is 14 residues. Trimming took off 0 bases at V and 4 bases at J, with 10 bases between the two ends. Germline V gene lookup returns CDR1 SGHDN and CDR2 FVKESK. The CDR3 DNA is TGTGCCAGCAGCCAAGATCCCGGCGGGTACGAGCAGTACTTC. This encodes CASSQDPGGYEQYF.

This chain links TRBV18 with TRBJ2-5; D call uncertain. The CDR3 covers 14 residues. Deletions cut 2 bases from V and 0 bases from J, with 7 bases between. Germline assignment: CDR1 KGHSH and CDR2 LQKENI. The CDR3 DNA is TGTGCCAGCTCACCAAGACACTACCAAGAGACCCAGTACTTC. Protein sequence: CASSPRHYQETQYF.